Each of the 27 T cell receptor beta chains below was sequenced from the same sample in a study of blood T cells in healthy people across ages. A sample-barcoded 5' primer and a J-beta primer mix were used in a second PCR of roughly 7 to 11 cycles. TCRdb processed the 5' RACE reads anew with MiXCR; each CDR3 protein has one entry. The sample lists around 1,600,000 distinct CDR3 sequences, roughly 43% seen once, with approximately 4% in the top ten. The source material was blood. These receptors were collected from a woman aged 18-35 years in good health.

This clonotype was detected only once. The CDR3 nucleotides are TGCAGCGTTTACGCGGATTACAAAGCTTTCTTT. Translation gives CSVYADYKAFF. V and J are TRBV29-1 and TRBJ1-1; D remains unclear. Deletions cut 5 bases from V and 9 bases from J, with 13 bases between. Germline assignment: CDR1 SQVTM and CDR2 ANQGSEA. This CDR3 has 11 amino acids.

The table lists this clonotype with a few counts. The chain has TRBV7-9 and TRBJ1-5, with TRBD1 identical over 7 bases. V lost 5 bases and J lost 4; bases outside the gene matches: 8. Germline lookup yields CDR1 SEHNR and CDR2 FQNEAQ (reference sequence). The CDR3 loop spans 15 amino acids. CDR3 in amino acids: CASSDGTVENQPQHF. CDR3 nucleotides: TGTGCCAGCAGCGATGGGACAGTAGAAAATCAGCCCCAGCATTTT.

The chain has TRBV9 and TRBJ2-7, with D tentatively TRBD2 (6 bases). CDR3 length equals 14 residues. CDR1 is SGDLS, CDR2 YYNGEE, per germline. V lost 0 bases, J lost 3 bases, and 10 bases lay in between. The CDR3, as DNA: TGTGCCAGCAGCGTAGCTGGAGGGTACTACGAGCAGTACTTC. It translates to CASSVAGGYYEQYF.

Here the CDR3 reads CASSKYTSNTEAFF. For the CDR3, the DNA is TGCGCCAGCAGCAAATACACGTCGAACACTGAAGCTTTCTTT. V and J are TRBV4-3 and TRBJ1-1; the D is unclear. CDR3 size: 14 residues. The ends were cut back, 5 bases at V and 1 base at J, with 11 bases in the middle. Germline V gene sequence: CDR1 LGHNA, CDR2 YSLEER.

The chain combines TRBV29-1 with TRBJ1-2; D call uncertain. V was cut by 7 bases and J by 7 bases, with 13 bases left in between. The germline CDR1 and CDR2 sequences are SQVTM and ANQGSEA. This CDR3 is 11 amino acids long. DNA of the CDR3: TGCAGCGCCTGGGGTTCGGGTGGCTACACCTTC. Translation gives CSAWGSGGYTF.

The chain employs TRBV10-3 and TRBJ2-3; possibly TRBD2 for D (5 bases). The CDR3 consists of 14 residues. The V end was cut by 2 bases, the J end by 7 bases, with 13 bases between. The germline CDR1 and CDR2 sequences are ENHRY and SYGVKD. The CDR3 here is CAISEAVGDNTQYF. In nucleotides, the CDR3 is TGTGCCATCAGTGAGGCTGTGGGAGATAATACGCAGTATTTT.

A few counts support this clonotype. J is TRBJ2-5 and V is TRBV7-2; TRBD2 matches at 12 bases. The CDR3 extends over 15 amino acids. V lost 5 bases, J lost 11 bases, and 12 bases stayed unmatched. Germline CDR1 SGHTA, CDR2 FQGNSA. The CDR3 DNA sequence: TGTGCCAGCAGCCCTAGCGGGGGGGCCATAAATGAGCAGTACTTC. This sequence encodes CASSPSGGAINEQYF. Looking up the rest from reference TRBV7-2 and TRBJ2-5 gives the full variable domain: GAGVSQSPSNKVTEKGKDVELRCDPISGHTALYWYRQSLGQGLEFLIYFQGNSAPDKSGLPSDRFSAERTGGSVSTLTIQRTQQEDSAVYLCASSPSGGAINEQYFGPGTRLLVL.

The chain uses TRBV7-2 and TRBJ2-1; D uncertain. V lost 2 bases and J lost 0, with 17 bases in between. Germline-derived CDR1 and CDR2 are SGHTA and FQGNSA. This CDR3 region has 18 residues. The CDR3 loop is CASSLRVEITYSYNEQFF. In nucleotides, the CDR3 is TGTGCCAGCAGCTTACGGGTAGAGATAACCTACTCCTACAATGAGCAGTTCTTC.

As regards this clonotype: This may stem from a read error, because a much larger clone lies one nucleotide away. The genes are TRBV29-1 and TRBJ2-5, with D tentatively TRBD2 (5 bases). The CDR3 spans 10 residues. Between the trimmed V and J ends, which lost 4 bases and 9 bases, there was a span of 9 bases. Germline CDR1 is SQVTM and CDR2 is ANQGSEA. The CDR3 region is CSVAEEAQYF. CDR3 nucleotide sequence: TGCAGCGTTGCCGAGGAGGCCCAGTACTTC.

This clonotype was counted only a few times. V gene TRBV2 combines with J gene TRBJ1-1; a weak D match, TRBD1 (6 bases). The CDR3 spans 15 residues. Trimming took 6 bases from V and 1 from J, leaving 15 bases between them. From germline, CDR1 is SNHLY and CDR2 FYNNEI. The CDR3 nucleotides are TGTGCCAGCAGGGCCTACAGGGCAGGGAACACTGAAGCTTTCTTT. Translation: CASRAYRAGNTEAFF.

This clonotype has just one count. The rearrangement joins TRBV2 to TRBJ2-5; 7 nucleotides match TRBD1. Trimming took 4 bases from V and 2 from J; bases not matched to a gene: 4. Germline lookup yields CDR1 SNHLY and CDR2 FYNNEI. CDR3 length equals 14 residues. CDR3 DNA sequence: TGTGCCAGCAGTGGGTGGGGACAGCAAGAGACCCAGTACTTC. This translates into CASSGWGQQETQYF.

The CDR3 loop is CASSPVGTSGSPEQFF. The CDR3 coding sequence is TGTGCCAGCAGCCCCGTTGGGACTAGCGGGAGTCCTGAGCAGTTCTTC. The V call is TRBV7-9, the J call TRBJ2-1; TRBD2 matches at 14 bases. Germline lookup yields CDR1 SEHNR and CDR2 FQNEAQ (reference sequence). Germline trimming cut 5 bases from V and 9 bases from J; bases unmatched to any gene: 9. This CDR3 is 16 amino acids long.

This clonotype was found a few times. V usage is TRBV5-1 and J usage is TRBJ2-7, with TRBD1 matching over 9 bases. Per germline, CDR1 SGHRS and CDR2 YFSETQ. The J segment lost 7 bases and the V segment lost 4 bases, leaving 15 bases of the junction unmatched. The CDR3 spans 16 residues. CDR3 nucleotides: TGCGCCAGCAGCAAAGTCTCGGGACAGGGCCCTCTGGAGCAGTACTTC. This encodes CASSKVSGQGPLEQYF.

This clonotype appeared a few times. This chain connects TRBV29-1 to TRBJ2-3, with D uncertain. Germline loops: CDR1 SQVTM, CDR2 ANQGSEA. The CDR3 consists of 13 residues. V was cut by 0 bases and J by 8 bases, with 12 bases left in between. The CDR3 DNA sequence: TGCAGCGTTGAAGATAAAGGAACCGCTACGCAGTATTTT. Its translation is CSVEDKGTATQYF.

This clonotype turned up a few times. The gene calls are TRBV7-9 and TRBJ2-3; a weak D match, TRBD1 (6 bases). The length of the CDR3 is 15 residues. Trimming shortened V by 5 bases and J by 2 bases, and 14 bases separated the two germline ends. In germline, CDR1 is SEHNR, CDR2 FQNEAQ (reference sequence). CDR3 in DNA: TGTGCCAGCAGCCAAGGACAGCGGTACACAGATACGCAGTATTTT. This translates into CASSQGQRYTDTQYF.

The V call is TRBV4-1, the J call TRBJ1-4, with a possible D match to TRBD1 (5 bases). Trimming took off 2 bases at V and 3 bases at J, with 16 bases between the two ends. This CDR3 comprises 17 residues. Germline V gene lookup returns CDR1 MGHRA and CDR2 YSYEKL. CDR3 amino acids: CASSQTAVGGANEKLFF. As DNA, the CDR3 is TGCGCCAGCAGCCAAACCGCAGTTGGGGGGGCTAATGAAAAACTGTTTTTT.

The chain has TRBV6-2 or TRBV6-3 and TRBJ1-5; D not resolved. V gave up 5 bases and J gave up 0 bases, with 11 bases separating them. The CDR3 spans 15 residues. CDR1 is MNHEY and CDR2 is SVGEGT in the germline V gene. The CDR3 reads CASSLRFSSNQPQHF. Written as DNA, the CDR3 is TGTGCCAGCAGTCTCCGGTTTTCTAGCAATCAGCCCCAGCATTTT.

The CDR3, as DNA: TGCGCCAGCAGCCAAAACCGGAACACCGGGGAGCTGTTTTTT. Its protein product is CASSQNRNTGELFF. The gene calls are TRBV4-3 and TRBJ2-2; no definite D call. The CDR3 is 14 residues long. Per the germline V gene, CDR1 is LGHNA and CDR2 is YSLEER. The germline V and J ends were trimmed by 2 bases and 1 base, with 5 bases remaining between them.

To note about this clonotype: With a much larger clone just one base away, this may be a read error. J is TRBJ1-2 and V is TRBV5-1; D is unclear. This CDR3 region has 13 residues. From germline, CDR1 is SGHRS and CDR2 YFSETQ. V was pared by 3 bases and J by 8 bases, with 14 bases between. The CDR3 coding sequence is TGCGCCAGCAGCTCGGAACTGGGAAACGGCTACACCTTC. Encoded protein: CASSSELGNGYTF. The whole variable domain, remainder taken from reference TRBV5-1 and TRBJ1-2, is KAGVTQTPRYLIKTRGQQVTLSCSPISGHRSVSWYQQTPGQGLQFLFEYFSETQRNKGNFPGRFSGRQFSNSRSEMNVSTLELGDSALYLCASSSELGNGYTFGSGTRLTVV.

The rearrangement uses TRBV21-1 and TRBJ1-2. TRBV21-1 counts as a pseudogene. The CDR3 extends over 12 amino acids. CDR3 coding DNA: TGTGCCAGCAGCGAGCTGTTGAGTGGCTACACCTTC. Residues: CASSELLSGYTF.

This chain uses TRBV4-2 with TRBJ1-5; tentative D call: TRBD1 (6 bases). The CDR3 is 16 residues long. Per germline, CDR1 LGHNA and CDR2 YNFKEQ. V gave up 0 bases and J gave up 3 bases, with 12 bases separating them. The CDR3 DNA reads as TGTGCCAGCAGCCAAGAAAGGTACAGGGTCAATCAGCCCCAGCATTTT. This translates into CASSQERYRVNQPQHF.

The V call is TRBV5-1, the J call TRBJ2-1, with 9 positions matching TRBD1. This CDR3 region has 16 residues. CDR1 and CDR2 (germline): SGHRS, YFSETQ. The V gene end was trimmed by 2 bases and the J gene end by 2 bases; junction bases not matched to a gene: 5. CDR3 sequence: CASSFTTGGPYNEQFF. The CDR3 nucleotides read TGCGCCAGCAGCTTTACGACAGGGGGACCCTACAATGAGCAGTTCTTC.

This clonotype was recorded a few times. CDR3 sequence reads: CASSPPRVPGDTQYF. As DNA, the CDR3 is TGTGCCAGCAGTCCCCCGCGGGTGCCAGGAGATACGCAGTATTTT. The chain joins TRBV12-3 or TRBV12-4 to TRBJ2-3; tentative D call: TRBD2 (5 bases). This CDR3 is built from 15 residues. V lost 5 bases to trimming and J lost 5 bases, with 17 bases between them.

CDR3 region: CASSTSQGRNTEAFF. The CDR3 DNA sequence: TGCGCCAGCAGCACCTCGCAGGGGAGGAACACTGAAGCTTTCTTT. This chain links TRBV5-1 with TRBJ1-1, with D possibly being TRBD1 (6 bases). Germline V gene lookup returns CDR1 SGHRS and CDR2 YFSETQ. The V and J ends lost 4 bases and 1 base respectively, with 14 bases between them. CDR3 length: 15 residues.

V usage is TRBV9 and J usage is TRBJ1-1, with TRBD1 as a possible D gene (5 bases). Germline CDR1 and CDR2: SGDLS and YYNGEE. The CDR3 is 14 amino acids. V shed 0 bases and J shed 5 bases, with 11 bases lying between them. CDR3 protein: CASSVDGAGTEAFF. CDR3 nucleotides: TGTGCCAGCAGCGTAGACGGGGCCGGGACTGAAGCTTTCTTT.

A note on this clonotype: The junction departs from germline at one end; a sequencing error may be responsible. The DNA for the CDR3 is TGTGCCAGCAGCTTTGGACAGTCGGGCTATGACTACACCTTC. This codes for CASSFGQSGYDYTF. The V and J genes are TRBV7-9 and TRBJ1-2; D possibly corresponds to TRBD1 (6 bases). Germline V gene lookup returns CDR1 SEHNR and CDR2 FQNEAQ (reference sequence). This CDR3 region has 14 residues. Full variable domain (rest looked up from reference TRBV7-9 and TRBJ1-2): DTGVSQNPRHKITKRGQNVTFRCDPISEHNRLYWYRQTLGQGPEFLTYFQNEAQLEKSRLLSDRFSAERPKGSFSTLEIQRTEQGDSAMYLCASSFGQSGYDYTFGSGTRLTVV.

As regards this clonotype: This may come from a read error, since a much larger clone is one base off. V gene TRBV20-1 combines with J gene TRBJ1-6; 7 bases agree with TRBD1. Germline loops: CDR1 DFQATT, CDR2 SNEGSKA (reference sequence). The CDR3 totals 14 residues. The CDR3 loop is CSARGSGDSSPPHF. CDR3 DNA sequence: TGCAGTGCTAGAGGTTCTGGGGACAGTTCACCCCCCCACTTT.